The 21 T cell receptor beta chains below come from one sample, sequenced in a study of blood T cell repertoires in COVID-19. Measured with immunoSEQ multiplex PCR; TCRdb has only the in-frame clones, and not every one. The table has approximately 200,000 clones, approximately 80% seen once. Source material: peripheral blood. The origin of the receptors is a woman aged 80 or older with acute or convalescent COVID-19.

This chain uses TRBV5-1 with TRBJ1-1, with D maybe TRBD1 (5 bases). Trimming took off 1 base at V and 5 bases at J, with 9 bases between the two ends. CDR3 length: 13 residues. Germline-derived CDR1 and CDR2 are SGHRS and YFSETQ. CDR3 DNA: TGCGCCAGCAGCTTGTCGGGGGATACTGAAGCTTTCTTT. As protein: CASSLSGDTEAFF.

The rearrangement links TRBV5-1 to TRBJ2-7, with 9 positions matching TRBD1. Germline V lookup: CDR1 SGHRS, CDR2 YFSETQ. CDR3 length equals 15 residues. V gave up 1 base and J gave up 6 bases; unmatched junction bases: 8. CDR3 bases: TGCGCCAGCAGCTTGTCCCCGGGACAGGGAAGCGAGCAGTACTTC. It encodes CASSLSPGQGSEQYF.

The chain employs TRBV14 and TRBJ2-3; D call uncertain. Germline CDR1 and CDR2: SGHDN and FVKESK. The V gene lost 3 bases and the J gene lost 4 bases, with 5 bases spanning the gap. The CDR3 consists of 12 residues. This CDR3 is CASSQRSDTQYF. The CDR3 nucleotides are TGTGCCAGCAGCCAGCGATCAGATACGCAGTATTTT.

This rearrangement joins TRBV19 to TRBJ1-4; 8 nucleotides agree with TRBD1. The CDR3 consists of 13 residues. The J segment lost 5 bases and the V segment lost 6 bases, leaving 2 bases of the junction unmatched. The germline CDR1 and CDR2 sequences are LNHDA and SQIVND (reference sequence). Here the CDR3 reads CASRDRANEKLFF. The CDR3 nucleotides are TGTGCCAGTAGGGACAGGGCCAATGAAAAACTGTTTTTT.

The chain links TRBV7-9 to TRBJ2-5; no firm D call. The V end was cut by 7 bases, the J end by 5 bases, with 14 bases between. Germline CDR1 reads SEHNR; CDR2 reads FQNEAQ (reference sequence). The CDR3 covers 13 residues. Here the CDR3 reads CASTSYLSETQYF. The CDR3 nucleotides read TGTGCCAGCACCTCCTACCTGAGTGAGACCCAGTACTTC.

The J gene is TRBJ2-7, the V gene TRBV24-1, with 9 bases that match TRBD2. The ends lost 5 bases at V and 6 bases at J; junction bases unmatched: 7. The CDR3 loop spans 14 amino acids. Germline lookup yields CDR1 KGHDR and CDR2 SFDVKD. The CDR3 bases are TGTGCCACCAGTGGCGGGGGGGACCCAGGCGAGCAGTACTTC. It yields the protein CATSGGGDPGEQYF.

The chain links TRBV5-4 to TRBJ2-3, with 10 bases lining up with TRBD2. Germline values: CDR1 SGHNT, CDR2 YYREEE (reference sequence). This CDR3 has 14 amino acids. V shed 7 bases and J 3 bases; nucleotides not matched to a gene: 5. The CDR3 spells CASDPGLATDTQYF. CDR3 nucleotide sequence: TGTGCCAGCGACCCGGGACTAGCGACAGATACGCAGTATTTT. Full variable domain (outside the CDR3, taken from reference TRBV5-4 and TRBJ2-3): ETGVTQSPTHLIKTRGQQVTLRCSSQSGHNTVSWYQQALGQGPQFIFQYYREEENGRGNFPPRFSGLQFPNYSSELNVNALELDDSALYLCASDPGLATDTQYFGPGTRLTVL.

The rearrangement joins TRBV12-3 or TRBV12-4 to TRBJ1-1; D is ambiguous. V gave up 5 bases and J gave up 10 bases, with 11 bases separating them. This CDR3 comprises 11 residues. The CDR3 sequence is CASSNPSPAFF. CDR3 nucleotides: TGTGCCAGCAGTAATCCAAGCCCAGCTTTCTTT.

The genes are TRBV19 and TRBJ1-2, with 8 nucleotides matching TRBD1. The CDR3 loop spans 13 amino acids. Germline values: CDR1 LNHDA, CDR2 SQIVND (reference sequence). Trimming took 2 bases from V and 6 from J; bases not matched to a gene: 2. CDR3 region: CASSIQGANGYTF. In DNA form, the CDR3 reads TGTGCCAGTAGTATACAGGGGGCGAATGGCTACACCTTC.

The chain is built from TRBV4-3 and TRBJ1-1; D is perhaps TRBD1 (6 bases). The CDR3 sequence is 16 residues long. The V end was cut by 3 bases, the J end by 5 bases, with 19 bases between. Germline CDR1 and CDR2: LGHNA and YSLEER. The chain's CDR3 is CASSQLTGVPGTEAFF. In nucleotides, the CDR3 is TGCGCCAGCAGCCAGCTGACAGGAGTCCCAGGGACTGAAGCTTTCTTT.

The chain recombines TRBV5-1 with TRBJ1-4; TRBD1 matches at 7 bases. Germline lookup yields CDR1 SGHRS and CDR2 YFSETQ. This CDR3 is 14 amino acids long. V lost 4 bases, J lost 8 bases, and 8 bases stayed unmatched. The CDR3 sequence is CASSPSGGREKLFF. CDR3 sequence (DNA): TGCGCCAGCAGCCCTTCAGGGGGACGGGAAAAACTGTTTTTT.

The DNA of the CDR3 is TGTGCAAGTCGCCCAGAGATAATCGGGGTCCACGAGCAGTACTTC. Translated: CASRPEIIGVHEQYF. The V call is TRBV12-2, the J call TRBJ2-7; the table's D call of TRBD2 was not tested on the DNA. TRBV12-2 is listed as a pseudogene. The CDR3 totals 15 residues.

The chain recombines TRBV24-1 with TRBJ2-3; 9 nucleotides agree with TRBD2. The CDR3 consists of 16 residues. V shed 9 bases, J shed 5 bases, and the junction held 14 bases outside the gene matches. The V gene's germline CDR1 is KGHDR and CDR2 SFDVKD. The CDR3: CATGGALAGQRDTQYF. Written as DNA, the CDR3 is TGTGCCACCGGGGGGGCACTAGCGGGCCAGAGAGATACGCAGTATTTT.

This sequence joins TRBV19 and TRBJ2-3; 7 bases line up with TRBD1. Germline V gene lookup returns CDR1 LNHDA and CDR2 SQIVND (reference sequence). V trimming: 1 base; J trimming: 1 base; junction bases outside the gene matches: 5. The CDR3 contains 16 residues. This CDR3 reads CASSIGVTGGTDTQYF. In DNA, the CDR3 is TGTGCCAGTAGTATAGGAGTAACAGGGGGCACAGATACGCAGTATTTT.

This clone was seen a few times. The CDR3, as DNA: TGTGCCAGCTCCCTAGGAGCGGGGTTGCAAGAGACCCAGTACTTC. It specifies CASSLGAGLQETQYF. The J gene is TRBJ2-5, the V gene TRBV18; 7 bases are shared with TRBD2. The V and J ends lost 6 bases and 2 bases, in that order; junction bases with no gene match: 9. Germline CDR1 KGHSH, CDR2 LQKENI. This CDR3 has 15 residues.

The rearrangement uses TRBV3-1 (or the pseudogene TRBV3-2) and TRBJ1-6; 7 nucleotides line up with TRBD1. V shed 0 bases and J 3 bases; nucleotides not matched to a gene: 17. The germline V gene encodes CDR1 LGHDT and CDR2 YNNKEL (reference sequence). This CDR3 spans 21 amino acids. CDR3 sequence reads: CASSQEKTGLPPPVYNSPLHF. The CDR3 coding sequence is TGTGCCAGCAGCCAAGAAAAGACAGGGCTACCCCCCCCAGTCTATAATTCACCCCTCCACTTT.

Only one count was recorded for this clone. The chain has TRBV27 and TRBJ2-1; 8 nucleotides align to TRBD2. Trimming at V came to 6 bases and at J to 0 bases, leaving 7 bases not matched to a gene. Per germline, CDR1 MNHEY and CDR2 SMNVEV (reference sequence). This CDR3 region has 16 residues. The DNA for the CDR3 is TGTGCCAGCAGCCTAGCGGGCCCGAGCTCCTACAATGAGCAGTTCTTC. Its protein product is CASSLAGPSSYNEQFF.

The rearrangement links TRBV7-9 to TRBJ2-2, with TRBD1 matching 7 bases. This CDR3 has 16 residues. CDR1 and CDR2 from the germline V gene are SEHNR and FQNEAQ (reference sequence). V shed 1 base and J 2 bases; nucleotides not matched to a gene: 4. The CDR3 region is CASSLGGGHNTGELFF. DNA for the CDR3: TGTGCCAGCAGCTTAGGAGGGGGCCATAACACCGGGGAGCTGTTTTTT.

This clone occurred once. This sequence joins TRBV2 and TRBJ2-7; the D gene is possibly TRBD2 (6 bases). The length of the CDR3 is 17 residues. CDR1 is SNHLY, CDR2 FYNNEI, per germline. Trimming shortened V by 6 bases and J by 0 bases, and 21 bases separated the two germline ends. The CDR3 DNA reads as TGTGCCAGCAGACTAACGGGACTGGACATGAGCTCCTACGAGCAGTACTTC. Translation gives CASRLTGLDMSSYEQYF.

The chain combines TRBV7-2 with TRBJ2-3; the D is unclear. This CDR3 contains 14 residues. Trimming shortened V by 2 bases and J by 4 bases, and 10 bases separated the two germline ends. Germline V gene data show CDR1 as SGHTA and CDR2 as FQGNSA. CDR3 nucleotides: TGTGCCAGCAGCTTAAGTCCTGCGGCAGATACGCAGTATTTT. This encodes CASSLSPAADTQYF.

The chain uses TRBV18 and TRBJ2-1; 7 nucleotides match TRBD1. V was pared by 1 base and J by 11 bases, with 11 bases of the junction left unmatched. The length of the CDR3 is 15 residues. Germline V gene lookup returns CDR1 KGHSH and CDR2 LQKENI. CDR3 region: CASSPLLDRALQQFF. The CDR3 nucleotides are TGTGCCAGCTCACCACTTCTCGACAGGGCCCTCCAGCAGTTCTTC. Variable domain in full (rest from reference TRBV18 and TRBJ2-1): NAGVMQNPRHLVRRRGQEARLRCSPMKGHSHVYWYRQLPEEGLKFMVYLQKENIIDESGMPKERFSAEFPKEGPSILRIQQVVRGDSAAYFCASSPLLDRALQQFFGPGTRLTVL.